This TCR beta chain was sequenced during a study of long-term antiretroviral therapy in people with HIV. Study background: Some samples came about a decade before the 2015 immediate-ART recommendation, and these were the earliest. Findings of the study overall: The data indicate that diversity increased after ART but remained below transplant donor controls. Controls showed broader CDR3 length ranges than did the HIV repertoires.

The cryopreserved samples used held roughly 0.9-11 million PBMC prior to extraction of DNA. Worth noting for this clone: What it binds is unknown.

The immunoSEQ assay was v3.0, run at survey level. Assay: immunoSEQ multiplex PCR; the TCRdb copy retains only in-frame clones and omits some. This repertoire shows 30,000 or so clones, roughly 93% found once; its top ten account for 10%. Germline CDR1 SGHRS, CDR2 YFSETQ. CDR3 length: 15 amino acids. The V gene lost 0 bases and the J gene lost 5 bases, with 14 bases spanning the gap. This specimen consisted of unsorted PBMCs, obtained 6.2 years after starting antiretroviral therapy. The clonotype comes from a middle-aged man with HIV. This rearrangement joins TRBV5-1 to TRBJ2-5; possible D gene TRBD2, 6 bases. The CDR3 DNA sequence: TGCGCCAGCAGCTTGGCCGGAGGGGCCGGGGAGACCCAGTACTTC. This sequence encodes CASSLAGGAGETQYF.